This entry lists 32 T cell receptor beta chains sequenced from one sample in a study of response to subunit inactivated influenza vaccine. TCRdb reprocessed the RT-PCR reads with MiXCR, giving one entry per CDR3 protein. Of about 570,000 distinct CDR3 sequences listed, about 10% were seen once; the top ten hold approximately 10%. These data were likewise used in another study, on T cells expressing NK-cell markers. That work adds: The authors made TCR beta cDNA libraries by 5'RACE template switching. This switching added a universal primer site and UMIs.

The sequencing here drew on PBMCs from blood, taken on the day of vaccination. These receptors came from a man between 50 and 59 years old who received an inactivated influenza vaccine.

This clonotype was found a few times. This chain joins TRBV5-1 and TRBJ2-4, with 8 bases lining up with TRBD2. J lost 7 bases, V lost 1 base, and 4 bases had no gene match. This CDR3 has 14 residues. CDR1 and CDR2 from the germline V gene are SGHRS and YFSETQ. The CDR3 protein is CASSLNSGTNIQYF. The CDR3 DNA sequence: TGCGCCAGCAGCTTGAATAGCGGGACTAACATTCAGTACTTC.

The table lists this clonotype with a few counts. V gene TRBV28 combines with J gene TRBJ1-2; D remains ambiguous. The germline gives CDR1 MDHEN, CDR2 SYDVKM. V lost 5 bases and J 7 bases, leaving 17 bases between the germline ends. The CDR3 is 14 amino acids. CDR3 coding DNA: TGTGCCAGCAGTCCCTACGTCGGGTCCCTTGGCTACACCTTC. It is translated as CASSPYVGSLGYTF.

This chain links TRBV11-1 with TRBJ2-3; D may be TRBD2 (5 bases). V lost 6 bases to trimming and J lost 0 bases, with 16 bases between them. The germline gives CDR1 SGHAT, CDR2 FQDESV (reference sequence). The length of the CDR3 is 16 residues. CDR3: CASSSLSSGSTDTQYF. The CDR3 nucleotides read TGTGCCAGCAGTTCCTTATCAAGCGGAAGCACAGATACGCAGTATTTT.

This clonotype was counted between two and nine times. The genes are TRBV7-9 and TRBJ2-1, with D hard to call. Trimming pared 1 base from V and 8 bases from J, leaving 6 bases between. The germline CDR1 and CDR2 sequences are SEHNR and FQNEAQ (reference sequence). The CDR3 totals 12 residues. The DNA of the CDR3 is TGTGCCAGCAGCTTAGTCCACGATGAGCAGTTCTTC. It is translated as CASSLVHDEQFF.

This clonotype occurred many times. J is TRBJ2-7 and V is TRBV9, with 9 bases aligning to TRBD1. Germline trimming cut 4 bases from V and 3 bases from J; bases unmatched to any gene: 5. Germline V CDR1 and CDR2: SGDLS, YYNGEE. There are 14 residues in the CDR3. Written as DNA, the CDR3 is TGTGCCAGCAGCAAGGGACAGGGAGTCTACGAGCAGTACTTC. This codes for CASSKGQGVYEQYF.

There are a few counts of this clonotype. The J gene is TRBJ2-1, the V gene TRBV6-2 or TRBV6-3; D gene unclear. The CDR3 extends over 12 amino acids. V was pared by 6 bases and J by 5 bases, with 8 bases between. CDR1 and CDR2 (germline): MNHEY, SVGEGT. This CDR3 is CASRTVNNEQFF. The DNA for the CDR3 is TGTGCCAGCAGAACTGTTAACAATGAGCAGTTCTTC.

This clonotype was found a few times. V gene TRBV28 combines with J gene TRBJ2-2; TRBD2 might be the D (5 bases). The germline V gene has CDR1 MDHEN and CDR2 SYDVKM. V lost 5 bases and J 3 bases, leaving 16 bases between the germline ends. This CDR3 contains 16 residues. DNA of the CDR3: TGTGCCAGCAGTCCCCTAGAAGGGAGTGACACCGGGGAGCTGTTTTTT. It codes for CASSPLEGSDTGELFF. The variable domain in full, completed from reference TRBV28 and TRBJ2-2, reads DVKVTQSSRYLVKRTGEKVFLECVQDMDHENMFWYRQDPGLGLRLIYFSYDVKMKEKGDIPEGYSVSREKKERFSLILESASTNQTSMYLCASSPLEGSDTGELFFGEGSRLTVL.

In its sample, this clonotype was seen a few times. CDR3 DNA: TGTGCCACCGCGGACTGGAGCTCCTACAATGAGCAGTTCTTC. Its protein is CATADWSSYNEQFF. This chain joins TRBV10-3 and TRBJ2-1, with a weak D call TRBD2 (5 bases). The CDR3 contains 14 residues. Germline lookup yields CDR1 ENHRY and CDR2 SYGVKD. The ends were cut back, 10 bases at V and 0 bases at J, with 13 bases in the middle.

V usage is TRBV7-2 and J usage is TRBJ2-3; TRBD1 might be the D (5 bases). CDR1 and CDR2 from the germline V gene are SGHTA and FQGNSA. The CDR3 consists of 16 residues. Trimming took off 5 bases at V and 1 base at J, with 16 bases between the two ends. The CDR3 region has the DNA TGTGCCAGCAGCCGCGACAGATCCCTGGGCACAGATACGCAGTATTTT. Its protein is CASSRDRSLGTDTQYF.

This clonotype has just a few counts. V gene TRBV12-3 or TRBV12-4 combines with J gene TRBJ2-3; TRBD2 agrees at 10 bases. Trimming removed 6 bases from V and 2 bases from J; junction bases left unmatched: 5. The CDR3 runs 15 residues. CDR3 amino acids: CASSNSGRLTDTQYF. The CDR3 region has the DNA TGTGCCAGCAGCAATAGCGGGAGGCTCACAGATACGCAGTATTTT.

This clonotype has only a few counts. The CDR3 DNA reads TGTGCCAGCAGCGCGGGACTGGACACTGAAGCTTTCTTT. Its protein is CASSAGLDTEAFF. The J gene is TRBJ1-1, the V gene TRBV5-6; possibly TRBD1 for D (5 bases). The V gene lost 4 bases and the J gene lost 3 bases, with 10 bases spanning the gap. The CDR3 runs to 13 residues. Looked up from germline, CDR1 is SGHDT and CDR2 is YYEEEE.

The chain combines TRBV29-1 with TRBJ1-2; D not resolved. The CDR3 consists of 11 residues. Trimming took off 3 bases at V and 4 bases at J, with 6 bases between the two ends. Per germline, CDR1 SQVTM and CDR2 ANQGSEA. The CDR3 sequence is CSVDSAYGYTF. In nucleotides, the CDR3 is TGCAGCGTTGACTCCGCCTATGGCTACACCTTC.

The rearrangement links TRBV20-1 to TRBJ2-7, with 7 bases identical to TRBD1. V was pared by 5 bases and J by 2 bases, with 6 bases of the junction left unmatched. CDR3 length: 13 amino acids. CDR1 is DFQATT and CDR2 is SNEGSKA in the germline V gene (reference sequence). CDR3 coding DNA: TGCAGTGCTGTCAGGGGGTCAACCTACGAGCAGTACTTC. Translating it yields CSAVRGSTYEQYF.

This clonotype was counted only a few times. V is TRBV3-1 and J is TRBJ2-1; 12 nucleotides match TRBD2. In germline, CDR1 is LGHDT, CDR2 YNNKEL (reference sequence). Trimming cost V 4 bases and J 5 bases; bases outside gene matches: 6. The CDR3 totals 16 residues. The CDR3 reads CASSPRTSGANNEQFF. The CDR3 DNA reads as TGTGCCAGCAGCCCCAGGACTAGCGGGGCCAACAATGAGCAGTTCTTC.

The chain joins TRBV7-2 to TRBJ2-5; tentative D call: TRBD2 (5 bases). The CDR3 runs 14 residues. Trimming took off 6 bases at V and 5 bases at J, with 16 bases between the two ends. The germline CDR1 and CDR2 sequences are SGHTA and FQGNSA. The CDR3 spells CASRKTPQRETQYF. As DNA, the CDR3 is TGTGCCAGCAGAAAGACCCCTCAGCGGGAGACCCAGTACTTC.

The CDR3 DNA follows: TGTGCCAGCAGTTTCACAGGGCTGGTCACCGGGGAGCTGTTTTTT. It is translated as CASSFTGLVTGELFF. The V gene is TRBV27, the J gene TRBJ2-2, with TRBD1 as a possible D gene (6 bases). Trimming left V 3 bases short and J 4 bases short, with 12 bases between. The germline CDR1 and CDR2 sequences are MNHEY and SMNVEV (reference sequence). The length of the CDR3 is 15 residues.

There are a few counts of this clonotype. The chain joins TRBV20-1 to TRBJ2-7; 7 bases fit TRBD2. Germline CDR1 DFQATT, CDR2 SNEGSKA (reference sequence). The CDR3 loop spans 13 amino acids. V dropped 3 bases and J dropped 6; count of bases not matched to a gene: 8. The CDR3 protein is CSASSTSKGEQYF. CDR3 coding DNA: TGCAGTGCTAGCTCGACTAGCAAAGGCGAGCAGTACTTC.

This clonotype appeared a few times. The chain has TRBV27 and TRBJ2-2; D not certain. The CDR3 runs 14 residues. From germline, CDR1 is MNHEY and CDR2 SMNVEV (reference sequence). V gave up 5 bases and J gave up 9 bases, with 16 bases separating them. CDR3 nucleotides: TGTGCCAGCAGTAGTACCCCCAAGGGTTGGGAGCTGTTTTTT. Protein product: CASSSTPKGWELFF.

The genes are TRBV7-8 and TRBJ2-1; D is ambiguous. V lost 5 bases and J 2 bases, leaving 13 bases between the germline ends. The CDR3 has 15 residues. Germline V gene data show CDR1 as SGHVS and CDR2 as FQNEAQ. The CDR3 region is CASSPQRIAYNEQFF. CDR3 nucleotides: TGTGCCAGCAGCCCCCAAAGGATAGCCTACAATGAGCAGTTCTTC.

This clonotype showed up just a few times. CDR3 nucleotides: TGTGCCAGCACGCAGACAGGGGGGGTTTGGGAGCAGTACTTC. This encodes CASTQTGGVWEQYF. This rearrangement joins TRBV6-1 to TRBJ2-7, with 9 nucleotides matching TRBD1. The germline gives CDR1 MNHNS, CDR2 SASEGT. CDR3 length: 14 residues. V shed 7 bases and J 7 bases; nucleotides not matched to a gene: 11.

The chain couples TRBV20-1 to TRBJ2-7, with D perhaps matching TRBD2 (6 bases). The CDR3 runs to 13 residues. The germline CDR1 and CDR2 sequences are DFQATT and SNEGSKA (reference sequence). Trimming stripped 3 bases from V and 4 bases from J, with 13 bases between. The CDR3 reads CSASHAGFYEQYF. The CDR3 nucleotides read TGCAGTGCTAGCCACGCGGGATTTTACGAGCAGTACTTC.

This clonotype was recorded a few times. The rearrangement links TRBV7-9 to TRBJ2-5, with 13 bases that match TRBD2. J gave up 5 bases and V 4 bases, and 10 bases lay outside the gene matches. This CDR3 is 17 amino acids long. CDR1 and CDR2 (germline): SEHNR, FQNEAQ (reference sequence). The CDR3 is CASSSPYSLAGGETQYF. The CDR3, as DNA: TGTGCCAGCAGCTCCCCTTACTCACTAGCGGGGGGGGAGACCCAGTACTTC. Based on the CDR3 plus reference TRBV7-9 and TRBJ2-5, the full variable domain is DTGVSQNPRHKITKRGQNVTFRCDPISEHNRLYWYRQTLGQGPEFLTYFQNEAQLEKSRLLSDRFSAERPKGSFSTLEIQRTEQGDSAMYLCASSSPYSLAGGETQYFGPGTRLLVL.

There are a few counts of this clonotype. The chain employs TRBV11-3 and TRBJ2-5; D ambiguous. Trimming left V 3 bases short and J 9 bases short, with 17 bases between. This CDR3 has 14 amino acids. Germline V gene sequence: CDR1 SGHNT, CDR2 YENEEA. The CDR3: CASSFQSVTLAQYF. The CDR3 nucleotides are TGTGCCAGCAGCTTCCAGTCAGTCACATTGGCCCAGTACTTC.

The V gene is TRBV5-1, the J gene TRBJ1-4; TRBD1 agrees at 11 bases. Per germline, CDR1 SGHRS and CDR2 YFSETQ. V shed 4 bases and J 11 bases; nucleotides not matched to a gene: 7. The CDR3 is made up of 14 amino acids. Here the CDR3 reads CASSRGQGAEKLFF. Here the CDR3 DNA reads TGCGCCAGCAGCCGCGGACAGGGGGCGGAGAAACTGTTTTTT.

In this sample, this clonotype turned up many times. The rearrangement joins TRBV12-3 or TRBV12-4 to TRBJ2-7, with 8 bases fitting TRBD2. V lost 5 bases, J lost 4 bases, and 1 base stayed unmatched. The CDR3 length is 12 residues. The CDR3 loop is CASSAGGYEQYF. The CDR3 coding sequence is TGTGCCAGCAGTGCGGGGGGATACGAGCAGTACTTC.

This clonotype has ten or more counts. This chain joins TRBV7-6 and TRBJ2-7, with D unclear. The CDR3 length is 13 residues. The V and J ends lost 1 base and 3 bases respectively, with 7 bases between them. CDR1 and CDR2 (germline): SGHVS, FNYEAQ. CDR3 loop: CASSLESSYEQYF. The CDR3 DNA is TGTGCCAGCAGCTTAGAATCGAGCTACGAGCAGTACTTC.

CDR3 sequence: CASSLAGGISNEQFF. The CDR3 DNA reads TGTGCCAGCAGTCTAGCGGGAGGGATCTCAAATGAGCAGTTCTTC. The V and J genes are TRBV9 and TRBJ2-1; 12 bases align to TRBD2. Germline CDR1 SGDLS, CDR2 YYNGEE. The CDR3 is 15 residues long. Trimming at V came to 5 bases and at J to 7 bases, leaving 7 bases not matched to a gene.

This clonotype was detected a few times. CDR3 sequence: CASWTSGSNEQFF. In DNA, the CDR3 is TGTGCCAGCTGGACTAGCGGGAGCAATGAGCAGTTCTTC. The genes are TRBV12-3 or TRBV12-4 and TRBJ2-1, with 13 bases aligning to TRBD2. This CDR3 is 13 amino acids long. Unmatched junction bases numbered 1, after V lost 8 bases and J lost 6 bases.

This clonotype was seen a handful of times. The chain recombines TRBV3-1 with TRBJ2-3, with TRBD2 matching 9 bases. With V trimmed by 0 bases and J by 3 bases, 13 bases remained unmatched. The germline CDR1 and CDR2 sequences are LGHDT and YNNKEL (reference sequence). This CDR3 contains 19 residues. The CDR3 DNA reads TGTGCCAGCAGCCAAGAACTCAGCGGGGGGATGAAATCGACAGATACGCAGTATTTT. Translation gives CASSQELSGGMKSTDTQYF.

This clonotype was seen repeatedly, ten times or more. This sequence joins TRBV29-1 and TRBJ2-1, with a tentative D call TRBD2 (5 bases). Per germline, CDR1 SQVTM and CDR2 ANQGSEA. The CDR3 spans 15 residues. Trimming cost V 6 bases and J 0 bases, with 15 bases left between them. The CDR3 here is CSVMPPRGSYNEQFF. CDR3 bases: TGCAGCGTAATGCCCCCCCGGGGCTCCTACAATGAGCAGTTCTTC.

Comment on this clonotype: This could be a read error, since a much larger clone is one nucleotide away. The chain employs TRBV20-1 and TRBJ2-3; possibly TRBD2 for D (5 bases). The CDR3 loop spans 16 amino acids. Per germline, CDR1 DFQATT and CDR2 SNEGSKA (reference sequence). CDR3 region: CCARDVLGISTDTQYF. As DNA, the CDR3 is TGCTGTGCTAGAGATGTACTCGGGATTAGCACAGATACGCAGTATTTT.

There are a few counts of this clonotype. The chain combines TRBV6-2 or TRBV6-3 with TRBJ2-1; the D gene is possibly TRBD2 (7 bases). CDR1 is MNHEY and CDR2 is SVGEGT in the germline V gene. V lost 7 bases and J lost 4, with 20 bases in between. The CDR3 covers 16 residues. The CDR3 DNA follows: TGTGCCAGCACCTATCCACAGGGAGGGGTGTACAATGAGCAGTTCTTC. Translation gives CASTYPQGGVYNEQFF.